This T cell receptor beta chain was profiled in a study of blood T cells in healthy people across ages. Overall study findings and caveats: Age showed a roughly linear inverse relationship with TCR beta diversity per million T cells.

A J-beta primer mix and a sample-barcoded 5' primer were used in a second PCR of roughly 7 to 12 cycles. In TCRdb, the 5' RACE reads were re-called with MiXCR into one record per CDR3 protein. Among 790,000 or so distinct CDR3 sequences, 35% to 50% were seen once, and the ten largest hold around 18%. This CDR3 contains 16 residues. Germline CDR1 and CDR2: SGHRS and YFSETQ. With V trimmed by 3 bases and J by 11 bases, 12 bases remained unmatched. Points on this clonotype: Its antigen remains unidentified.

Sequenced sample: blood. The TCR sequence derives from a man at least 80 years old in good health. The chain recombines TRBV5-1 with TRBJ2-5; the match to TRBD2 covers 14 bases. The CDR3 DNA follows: TGCGCCAGCAGCTCCCGACTAGCGGGAGGGTACAATGAGCAGTACTTC. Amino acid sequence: CASSSRLAGGYNEQYF. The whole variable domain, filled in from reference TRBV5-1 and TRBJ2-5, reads KAGVTQTPRYLIKTRGQQVTLSCSPISGHRSVSWYQQTPGQGLQFLFEYFSETQRNKGNFPGRFSGRQFSNSRSEMNVSTLELGDSALYLCASSSRLAGGYNEQYFGPGTRLLVL.